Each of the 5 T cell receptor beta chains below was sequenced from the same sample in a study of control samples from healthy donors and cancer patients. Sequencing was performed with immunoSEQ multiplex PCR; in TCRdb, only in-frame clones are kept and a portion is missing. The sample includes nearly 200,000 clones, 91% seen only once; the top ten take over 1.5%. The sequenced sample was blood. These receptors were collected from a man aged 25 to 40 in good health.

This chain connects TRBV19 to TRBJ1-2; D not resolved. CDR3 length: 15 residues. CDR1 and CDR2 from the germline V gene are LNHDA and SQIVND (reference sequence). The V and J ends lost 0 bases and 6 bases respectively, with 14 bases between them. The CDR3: CASSIDLAGINGYTF. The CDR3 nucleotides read TGTGCCAGTAGTATAGATCTGGCGGGGATTAATGGCTACACCTTC. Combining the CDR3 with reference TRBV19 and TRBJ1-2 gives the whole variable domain DGGITQSPKYLFRKEGQNVTLSCEQNLNHDAMYWYRQDPGQGLRLIYYSQIVNDFQKGDIAEGYSVSREKKESFPLTVTSAQKNPTAFYLCASSIDLAGINGYTFGSGTRLTVV.

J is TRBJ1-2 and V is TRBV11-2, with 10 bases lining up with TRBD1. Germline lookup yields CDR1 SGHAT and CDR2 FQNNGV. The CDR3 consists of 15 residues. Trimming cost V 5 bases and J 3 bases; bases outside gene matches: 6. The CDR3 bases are TGTGCCAGCAGCCCATCGGACAGGGGGGACTATGGCTACACCTTC. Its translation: CASSPSDRGDYGYTF.

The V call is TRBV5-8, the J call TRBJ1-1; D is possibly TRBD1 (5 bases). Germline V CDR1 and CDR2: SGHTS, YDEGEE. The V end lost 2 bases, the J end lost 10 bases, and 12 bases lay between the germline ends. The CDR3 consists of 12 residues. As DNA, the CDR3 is TGTGCCAGCAGCTTAGAGGGGCTTACAGCTTTCTTT. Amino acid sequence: CASSLEGLTAFF. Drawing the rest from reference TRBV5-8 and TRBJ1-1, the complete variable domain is EAGVTQSPTHLIKTRGQQATLRCSPISGHTSVYWYQQALGLGLQFLLWYDEGEERNRGNFPPRFSGRQFPNYSSELNVNALELEDSALYLCASSLEGLTAFFGQGTRLTVV.

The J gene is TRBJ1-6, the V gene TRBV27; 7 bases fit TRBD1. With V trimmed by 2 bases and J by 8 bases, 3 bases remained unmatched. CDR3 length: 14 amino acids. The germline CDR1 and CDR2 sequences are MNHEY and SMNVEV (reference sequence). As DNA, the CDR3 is TGTGCCAGCAGTTTAAAGGGGGCGGATTCACCCCTCCACTTT. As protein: CASSLKGADSPLHF.

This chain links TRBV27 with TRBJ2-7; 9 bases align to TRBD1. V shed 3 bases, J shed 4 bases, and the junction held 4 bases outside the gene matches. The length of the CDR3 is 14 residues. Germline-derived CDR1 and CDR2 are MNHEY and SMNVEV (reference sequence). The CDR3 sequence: CASSFGTGTYEQYF. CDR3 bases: TGTGCCAGCAGTTTTGGGACAGGGACTTACGAGCAGTACTTC.